This T cell receptor beta chain was found in a study of shared clonotypes between healthy human individuals. Study-wide points: Among a handful of donors, approximately 5.4% of naive CD4 clonotypes were found in common. Naive subsets, compared against memory subsets, generally had larger estimated richness values.

A remark on this clone: Its antigen is still unknown.

Trimming cost V 5 bases and J 5 bases, with 15 bases left between them. The CDR3 spans 14 residues. Germline V lookup: CDR1 SGHTA, CDR2 FQGNSA. Measured with immunoSEQ multiplex PCR; TCRdb has only the in-frame clones, and not every one. Of around 720,000 clones listed, less than 80% are singletons. The sequence was obtained from a woman aged 25 to 39 in good health. V and J are TRBV7-2 and TRBJ2-5, with a possible D match to TRBD1 (6 bases). Sequencing was performed on memory CD4+ T cells sorted from blood. The subset is: CD45RA-negative fraction. CDR3 DNA sequence: TGTGCCAGCAGCGGGGGCGGTCGGGGTGAGACCCAGTACTTC. Its translation is CASSGGGRGETQYF.